This T cell receptor (beta chain) came from a study of T cell repertoires in cytomegalovirus infection. At the level of the study: It was the public TCR beta signatures that indicated both CMV infection and matching HLA type.

Each CDR3 protein gets one entry after TCRdb re-called the reads with MiXCR. Altogether about 530,000 distinct CDR3 sequences are present, around 27% being singletons, with the ten largest covering about 12%. Of note for this clonotype: What it binds is unknown.

The CDR3 runs to 15 residues. The germline gives CDR1 SEHNR, CDR2 FQNEAQ (reference sequence). V lost 6 bases to trimming and J lost 0 bases, with 15 bases between them. General study points: Clonotypes of TCR beta that were HLA-C-restricted and CMV-specific dominated the ex vivo response.

The receptor was isolated from a human donor in good health (CMV status not recorded). Some clones in this sample may be carry-over from other donors' samples. The chain joins TRBV7-9 to TRBJ2-7; D is unclear. The specimen was PBMCs. CDR3 in amino acids: CASSRGSPSSYEQYV. The CDR3 nucleotides read TGTGCCAGCAGTAGAGGCAGCCCGAGCTCCTACGAGCAGTACGTC.